A single sample gave rise to the 29 T cell receptor beta chains below, sequenced in a study of CD8 T cells in ankylosing spondylitis. No antigen is known for these receptors. TCRdb independently ran MiXCR on the 5' RACE reads; one entry per CDR3 protein. The repertoire includes hundreds of thousands of distinct CDR3 sequences, more than 9.5% of them detected once, and about 6.5% sits in the top ten. Findings and caveats of the study: It appeared that ankylosing spondylitis blood was characterized by a TCR beta motif of eight highly homologous variants.

Material for sequencing was blood, either unsorted or a sorted T cell fraction (not recorded which). The source of these receptors is a male donor with ankylosing spondylitis.

This sequence joins TRBV20-1 and TRBJ2-5; TRBD1 might be the D (8 bases). CDR1 and CDR2 from the germline V gene are DFQATT and SNEGSKA (reference sequence). Trimming removed 2 bases from V and 4 bases from J, with 20 bases in between. The CDR3 has 16 residues. In nucleotides, the CDR3 is TGCAGTGCTAGAACTCTACAGGGGGGGGCGAGAGAGACCCAGTACTTC. Encoded protein: CSARTLQGGARETQYF.

V and J are TRBV5-6 and TRBJ2-2, with D possibly matching TRBD2 (5 bases). Germline V gene data show CDR1 as SGHDT and CDR2 as YYEEEE. Trimming stripped 1 base from V and 4 bases from J, with 17 bases between. The CDR3 runs to 17 residues. CDR3 protein: CASSLPSEGATTGELFF. CDR3 DNA: TGTGCCAGCAGCTTGCCTTCCGAGGGAGCGACCACCGGGGAGCTGTTTTTT.

This clonotype was detected once. The chain has TRBV11-3 and TRBJ1-2; 8 positions match TRBD1. V trimming: 8 bases; J trimming: 0 bases; junction bases outside the gene matches: 14. Germline CDR1 SGHNT, CDR2 YENEEA. CDR3 length: 17 amino acids. DNA for the CDR3: TGTGCCAGCGGGACCGGGCAGGGGGCTATAGCTAACTATGGCTACACCTTC. Its protein product is CASGTGQGAIANYGYTF.

The gene calls are TRBV3-1 and TRBJ1-1, with D perhaps TRBD1 (6 bases). The CDR3 sequence is 14 residues long. Germline lookup yields CDR1 LGHDT and CDR2 YNNKEL (reference sequence). Deletions cut 0 bases from V and 5 bases from J, with 10 bases between. The CDR3 bases are TGTGCCAGCAGCCAAGAGGGGGGGGCAACTGAAGCTTTCTTT. It encodes CASSQEGGATEAFF.

There are a few counts of this clonotype. The chain combines TRBV27 with TRBJ2-7, with unresolved D. Germline-derived CDR1 and CDR2 are MNHEY and SMNVEV (reference sequence). V gave up 7 bases and J gave up 6 bases, with 13 bases separating them. The length of the CDR3 is 12 residues. CDR3 in DNA: TGTGCCAGCATAAGTCTCTGGGGCGAGCAGTACGTC. Translating gives CASISLWGEQYV.

The chain recombines TRBV7-8 with TRBJ1-6, with 7 bases identical to TRBD1. Germline CDR1 SGHVS, CDR2 FQNEAQ. The V gene end was trimmed by 2 bases and the J gene end by 6 bases; junction bases not matched to a gene: 7. There are 16 residues in the CDR3. This chain's CDR3 is CASSLLNRGPNSPLHF. In DNA form, the CDR3 reads TGTGCCAGCAGCTTATTAAACAGGGGCCCTAATTCACCCCTCCACTTT.

The genes are TRBV30 and TRBJ1-2; 7 bases agree with TRBD1. The germline V gene encodes CDR1 GTSNPN and CDR2 SVGIG (reference sequence). This CDR3 is 14 amino acids long. V dropped 0 bases and J dropped 4; count of bases not matched to a gene: 5. CDR3 residues: CAWSVTTGIYGYTF. The CDR3 nucleotides read TGTGCCTGGAGTGTGACGACAGGGATCTATGGCTACACCTTC.

The rearrangement uses TRBV20-1 and TRBJ1-5; 7 bases line up with TRBD1. The CDR3 consists of 15 residues. The V and J ends lost 1 base and 9 bases, in that order; junction bases with no gene match: 12. CDR1 is DFQATT, CDR2 SNEGSKA, per germline (reference sequence). The CDR3 bases are TGCAGTGCTAGAGCTACAGGGGCCAACCGTGGGCCCCAGCATTTT. Amino acids: CSARATGANRGPQHF.

The CDR3 here is CASSSGQALQETQYF. CDR3 sequence (DNA): TGTGCCAGCAGCTCCGGACAGGCCTTGCAAGAGACCCAGTACTTC. V gene TRBV7-9 combines with J gene TRBJ2-5; 7 bases fit TRBD1. J lost 2 bases, V lost 4 bases, and 7 bases had no gene match. The length of the CDR3 is 15 residues. From germline, CDR1 is SEHNR and CDR2 FQNEAQ (reference sequence).

In its sample, this clonotype was seen a few times. The chain joins TRBV20-1 to TRBJ2-1; the D is unclear. The V gene's germline CDR1 is DFQATT and CDR2 SNEGSKA (reference sequence). The CDR3 spans 16 residues. V was shortened by 5 bases and J by 0 bases, with 17 bases between the two germline ends. The CDR3 region has the DNA TGCAGTGCTCCTCCTCGGGCGAGTACCTCCTACAATGAGCAGTTCTTC. Translation gives CSAPPRASTSYNEQFF.

This clonotype came up a few times. In DNA, the CDR3 is TGCAGTGCTAGTCCTACAGTGGCGCGGGAGCAGTACTTC. Translated, it gives CSASPTVAREQYF. The chain has TRBV20-1 and TRBJ2-7; D unclear. CDR3 size: 13 residues. CDR1 is DFQATT, CDR2 SNEGSKA, per germline (reference sequence). The V end lost 3 bases, the J end lost 7 bases, and 16 bases lay between the germline ends.

This clonotype was counted a few times. The chain links TRBV11-2 to TRBJ1-5, with TRBD1 matching 12 bases. CDR1 and CDR2 from the germline V gene are SGHAT and FQNNGV. CDR3 length: 15 amino acids. The V segment lost 5 bases and the J segment 4 bases; nucleotides outside the gene matches: 3. CDR3 protein: CASSMGQGANQPQHF. The CDR3 bases are TGTGCCAGCAGCATGGGACAGGGGGCGAATCAGCCCCAGCATTTT.

This clonotype has just a few counts. This sequence joins TRBV7-2 and TRBJ2-7; no reliable D call. Trimming took 3 bases from V and 0 from J, leaving 6 bases between them. Germline CDR1 and CDR2: SGHTA and FQGNSA. The CDR3 is made up of 13 amino acids. The CDR3 DNA reads as TGTGCCAGCAGCTTTGCTAGCTCCTACGAGCAGTACTTC. Translation: CASSFASSYEQYF.

The CDR3 spells CASSSWDSEEAFF. The CDR3 DNA follows: TGTGCCAGCAGTTCGTGGGACAGCGAGGAAGCTTTCTTT. The chain is built from TRBV27 and TRBJ1-1, with TRBD1 matching over 7 bases. J was trimmed by 8 bases and V by 4 bases; bases with no gene match: 7. Per the germline V gene, CDR1 is MNHEY and CDR2 is SMNVEV (reference sequence). This CDR3 is 13 amino acids long.

This clonotype appeared many times. The rearrangement uses TRBV7-8 and TRBJ1-1; unclear D gene. Trimming removed 8 bases from V and 2 bases from J, with 12 bases in between. There are 13 residues in the CDR3. Germline loops: CDR1 SGHVS, CDR2 FQNEAQ. The CDR3 sequence: CASVSTVNTEAFF. CDR3 nucleotides: TGTGCCAGCGTCTCGACGGTAAACACTGAAGCTTTCTTT.

The chain couples TRBV29-1 to TRBJ2-1; 10 nucleotides line up with TRBD2. Trimming at V came to 6 bases and at J to 6 bases, leaving 8 bases not matched to a gene. The germline gives CDR1 SQVTM, CDR2 ANQGSEA. CDR3 length: 14 amino acids. CDR3 in DNA: TGCAGCGTGACCGGGACTAGCGCTGTCAATGAGCAGTTCTTC. Amino acid sequence: CSVTGTSAVNEQFF.

This clonotype has more than one count but fewer than ten. V and J are TRBV12-3 or TRBV12-4 and TRBJ2-7, with D perhaps matching TRBD2 (6 bases). There are 13 residues in the CDR3. Trimming left V 6 bases short and J 6 bases short, with 15 bases between. CDR3: CASSLGEVFEQYV. In DNA, the CDR3 is TGTGCCAGCAGCCTGGGGGAGGTTTTCGAGCAGTACGTC.

As to this clonotype: At one end, the junction sequence differs from germline, possibly due to a read error. The chain uses TRBV7-2 and TRBJ2-1; a possible D gene is TRBD2 (5 bases). The CDR3 has 11 amino acids. The germline V gene has CDR1 SGHTA and CDR2 FQGNSA. The CDR3 spells CASSLDAGQLF. The DNA of the CDR3 is TGTGCCAGCAGCCTAGACGCGGGCCAGCTCTTC. The complete variable domain, with remaining parts taken from reference TRBV7-2 and TRBJ2-1, reads GAGVSQSPSNKVTEKGKDVELRCDPISGHTALYWYRQSLGQGLEFLIYFQGNSAPDKSGLPSDRFSAERTGGSVSTLTIQRTQQEDSAVYLCASSLDAGQLFGPGTRLTVL.

This clonotype was seen more than once but under ten times. This rearrangement joins TRBV3-1 to TRBJ2-2; D unresolved. With 0 bases removed from V and 1 base from J, the gap between germline ends came to 3 bases. CDR1 is LGHDT and CDR2 is YNNKEL in the germline V gene (reference sequence). This CDR3 contains 14 residues. The CDR3 bases are TGTGCCAGCAGCCAAGACCAGAACACCGGGGAGCTGTTTTTT. Protein: CASSQDQNTGELFF.

The rearrangement joins TRBV13 to TRBJ1-5; D perhaps matches TRBD1 (5 bases). Germline V lookup: CDR1 PRHDT, CDR2 FYEKMQ (reference sequence). The CDR3 is 14 amino acids. The germline V and J ends were trimmed by 7 bases and 1 base, with 11 bases remaining between them. The CDR3 is CASKFGGSNQPQHF. The CDR3 DNA sequence: TGTGCCAGCAAATTCGGGGGAAGCAATCAGCCCCAGCATTTT.

This clonotype was detected only a few times. The chain is built from TRBV5-1 and TRBJ1-5; no definite D call. V shed 0 bases and J shed 5 bases, with 12 bases lying between them. The CDR3 is 15 residues long. Germline V gene lookup returns CDR1 SGHRS and CDR2 YFSETQ. Here the CDR3 reads CASSLDTGQDQPQHF. The CDR3 DNA sequence: TGCGCCAGCAGCTTGGATACGGGTCAAGATCAGCCCCAGCATTTT.

This clonotype was counted a few times. This chain connects TRBV11-3 to TRBJ2-3; TRBD2 matches at 12 bases. Germline V gene sequence: CDR1 SGHNT, CDR2 YENEEA. J gave up 4 bases and V 0 bases, and 2 bases lay outside the gene matches. The CDR3 loop spans 16 amino acids. This chain's CDR3 is CASSLDPSGRADTQYF. The CDR3, as DNA: TGTGCCAGCAGCTTAGACCCTAGCGGGAGGGCAGATACGCAGTATTTT.

V and J are TRBV5-5 and TRBJ2-5; 7 bases fit TRBD2. Unmatched junction bases numbered 15, after V lost 4 bases and J lost 6 bases. The germline V gene has CDR1 SGHKS and CDR2 YYEKEE (reference sequence). The CDR3 extends over 16 amino acids. Here the CDR3 DNA reads TGTGCCAGCAGCGGGGGACTGGGCGGGAGTAGGAAGACCCAGTACTTC. It is translated as CASSGGLGGSRKTQYF.

This clonotype has ten or more counts. The chain is built from TRBV10-3 and TRBJ2-5; tentative D call: TRBD2 (6 bases). This CDR3 comprises 13 residues. V lost 6 bases, J lost 4 bases, and 12 bases lay in between. CDR1 is ENHRY, CDR2 SYGVKD, per germline. The CDR3 DNA reads TGTGCCATCAGCCCGGGGAGGATAGAGACCCAGTACTTC. This gives the protein CAISPGRIETQYF.

This clonotype was seen repeatedly, ten times or more. The gene calls are TRBV7-9 and TRBJ1-3; D is perhaps TRBD1 (5 bases). The germline CDR1 and CDR2 sequences are SEHNR and FQNEAQ (reference sequence). V lost 4 bases and J lost 1, with 8 bases in between. The CDR3 contains 14 residues. CDR3 bases: TGTGCCAGCAGCTCAAGACAGTCTGGAAACACCATATATTTT. This encodes CASSSRQSGNTIYF.

This clonotype has only a few counts. The chain joins TRBV29-1 to TRBJ2-1; D uncertain. CDR1 and CDR2 from the germline V gene are SQVTM and ANQGSEA. V was shortened by 4 bases and J by 6 bases, with 16 bases between the two germline ends. CDR3 size: 14 residues. This CDR3 is CSVAPMLTPNEQFF. The CDR3, as DNA: TGCAGCGTTGCCCCGATGTTAACACCCAATGAGCAGTTCTTC.

The chain has TRBV12-3 or TRBV12-4 and TRBJ2-2; 9 nucleotides agree with TRBD1. The V segment lost 3 bases and the J segment 7 bases; nucleotides outside the gene matches: 9. The CDR3 consists of 16 residues. CDR3 region: CASSFGTGYLGGELFF. CDR3 coding DNA: TGTGCCAGCAGTTTTGGGACAGGGTATTTGGGCGGGGAGCTGTTTTTT.

The rearrangement joins TRBV19 to TRBJ2-1, with 14 bases aligning to TRBD2. Germline values: CDR1 LNHDA, CDR2 SQIVND (reference sequence). The trim removed 7 bases at V and 5 bases at J, leaving 4 bases unmatched. This CDR3 has 15 amino acids. CDR3 sequence reads: CASMGLAGVHNEQFF. The CDR3, as DNA: TGTGCCAGTATGGGACTAGCGGGAGTACACAATGAGCAGTTCTTC.

The chain carries TRBV27 and TRBJ1-2, with D unclear. This CDR3 contains 16 residues. Germline CDR1 MNHEY, CDR2 SMNVEV (reference sequence). Trimming stripped 5 bases from V and 0 bases from J, with 16 bases between. The chain's CDR3 is CASSPSLRPSNYGYTF. In DNA, the CDR3 is TGTGCCAGCAGTCCTTCTCTCCGGCCTTCTAACTATGGCTACACCTTC.